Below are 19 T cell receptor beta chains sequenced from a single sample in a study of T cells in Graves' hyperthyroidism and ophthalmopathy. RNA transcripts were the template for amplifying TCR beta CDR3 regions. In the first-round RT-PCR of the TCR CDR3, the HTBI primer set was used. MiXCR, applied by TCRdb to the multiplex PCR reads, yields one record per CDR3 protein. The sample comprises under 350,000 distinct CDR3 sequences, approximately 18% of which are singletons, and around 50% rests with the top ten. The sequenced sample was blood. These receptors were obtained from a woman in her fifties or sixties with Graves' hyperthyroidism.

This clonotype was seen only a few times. As DNA, the CDR3 is TGCAGCGTAACCATTAGCGGGGGACAAGAGACCCAGTACTTC. It specifies CSVTISGGQETQYF. V and J are TRBV29-1 and TRBJ2-5, with 9 bases lining up with TRBD2. The CDR3 has 14 amino acids. Trimming cost V 6 bases and J 2 bases; bases outside gene matches: 7. Looked up from germline, CDR1 is SQVTM and CDR2 is ANQGSEA.

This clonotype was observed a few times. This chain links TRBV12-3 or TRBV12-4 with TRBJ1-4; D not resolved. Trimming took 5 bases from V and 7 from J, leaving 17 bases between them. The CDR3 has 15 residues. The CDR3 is CASSGGVMFLEKLFF. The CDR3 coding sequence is TGTGCCAGCAGTGGCGGAGTGATGTTTCTTGAAAAACTGTTTTTT.

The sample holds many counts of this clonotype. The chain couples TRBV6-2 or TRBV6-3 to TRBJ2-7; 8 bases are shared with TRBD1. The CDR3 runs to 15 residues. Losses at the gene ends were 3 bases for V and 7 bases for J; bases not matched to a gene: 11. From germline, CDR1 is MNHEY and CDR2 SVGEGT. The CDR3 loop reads CASSYGGQGVWEQYV. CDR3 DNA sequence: TGTGCCAGCAGTTATGGTGGACAGGGAGTATGGGAGCAGTACGTC.

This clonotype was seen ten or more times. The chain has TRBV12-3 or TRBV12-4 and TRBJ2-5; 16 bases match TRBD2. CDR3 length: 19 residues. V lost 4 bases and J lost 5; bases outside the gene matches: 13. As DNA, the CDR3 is TGTGCCAGCAGTTCCTCCCCGGGACTAGCGGGGGGGCCTGGCGAGACCCAGTACTTC. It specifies CASSSSPGLAGGPGETQYF.

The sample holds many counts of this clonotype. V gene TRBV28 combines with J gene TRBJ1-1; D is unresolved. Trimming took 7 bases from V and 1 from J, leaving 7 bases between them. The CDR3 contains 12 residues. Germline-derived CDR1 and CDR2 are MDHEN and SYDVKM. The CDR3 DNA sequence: TGTGCCAGCAAGCACCCGAACACTGAAGCTTTCTTT. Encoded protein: CASKHPNTEAFF.

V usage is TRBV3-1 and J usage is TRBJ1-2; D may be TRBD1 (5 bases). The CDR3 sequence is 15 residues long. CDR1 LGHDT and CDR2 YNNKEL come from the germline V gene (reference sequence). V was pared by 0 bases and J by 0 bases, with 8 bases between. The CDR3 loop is CASSQDGTANYGYTF. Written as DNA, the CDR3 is TGTGCCAGCAGCCAAGATGGGACGGCTAACTATGGCTACACCTTC.

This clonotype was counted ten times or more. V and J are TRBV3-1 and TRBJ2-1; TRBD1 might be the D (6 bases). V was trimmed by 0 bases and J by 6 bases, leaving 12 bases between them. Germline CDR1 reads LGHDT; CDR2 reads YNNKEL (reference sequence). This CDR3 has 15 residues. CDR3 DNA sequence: TGTGCCAGCAGCCAAGATAATTCAGGGGCCAATGAGCAGTTCTTC. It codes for CASSQDNSGANEQFF.

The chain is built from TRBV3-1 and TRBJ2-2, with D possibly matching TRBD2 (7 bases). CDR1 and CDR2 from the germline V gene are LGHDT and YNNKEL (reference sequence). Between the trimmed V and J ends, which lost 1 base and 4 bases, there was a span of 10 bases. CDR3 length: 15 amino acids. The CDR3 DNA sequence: TGTGCCAGCAGCCAAGTTAGGGGGGGCACCGGGGAGCTGTTTTTT. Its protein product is CASSQVRGGTGELFF.

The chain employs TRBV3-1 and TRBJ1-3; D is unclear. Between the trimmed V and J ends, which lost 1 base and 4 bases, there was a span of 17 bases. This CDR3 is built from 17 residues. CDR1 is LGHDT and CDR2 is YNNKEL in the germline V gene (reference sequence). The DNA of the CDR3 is TGTGCCAGCAGCCAAGGACTAATACGGACTGCGGGAAACACCATATATTTT. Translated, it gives CASSQGLIRTAGNTIYF. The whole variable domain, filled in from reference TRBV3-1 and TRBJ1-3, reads DTAVSQTPKYLVTQMGNDKSIKCEQNLGHDTMYWYKQDSKKFLKIMFSYNNKELIINETVPNRFSPKSPDKAHLNLHINSLELGDSAVYFCASSQGLIRTAGNTIYFGEGSWLTVV.

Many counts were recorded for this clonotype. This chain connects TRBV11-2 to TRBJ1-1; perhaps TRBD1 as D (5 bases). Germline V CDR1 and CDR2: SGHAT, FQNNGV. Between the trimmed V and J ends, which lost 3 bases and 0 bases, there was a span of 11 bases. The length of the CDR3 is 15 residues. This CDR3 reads CASSFMGQVNTEAFF. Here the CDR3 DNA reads TGTGCCAGCAGCTTCATGGGGCAGGTGAACACTGAAGCTTTCTTT.

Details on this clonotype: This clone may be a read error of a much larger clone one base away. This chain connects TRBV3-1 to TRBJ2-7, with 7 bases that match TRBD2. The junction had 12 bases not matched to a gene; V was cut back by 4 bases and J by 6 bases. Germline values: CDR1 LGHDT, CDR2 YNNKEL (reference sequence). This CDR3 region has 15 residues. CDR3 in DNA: TGTGCCAGCAGCCCAGTCGGTGGAATAGCGGGCGAGCAGTACTTC. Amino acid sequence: CASSPVGGIAGEQYF.

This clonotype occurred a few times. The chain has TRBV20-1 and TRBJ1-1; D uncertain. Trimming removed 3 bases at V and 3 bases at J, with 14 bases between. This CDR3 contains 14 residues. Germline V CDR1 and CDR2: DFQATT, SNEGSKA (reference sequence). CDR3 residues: CSASSASADTEAFF. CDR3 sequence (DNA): TGCAGTGCTAGCTCGGCCTCCGCTGACACTGAAGCTTTCTTT.

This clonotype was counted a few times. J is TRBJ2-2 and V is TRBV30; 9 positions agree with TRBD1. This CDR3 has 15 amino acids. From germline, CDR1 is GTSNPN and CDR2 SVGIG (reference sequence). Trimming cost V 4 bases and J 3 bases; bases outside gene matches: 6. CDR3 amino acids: CAWKLGQGDTGELFF. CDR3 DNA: TGTGCCTGGAAGTTGGGACAGGGTGACACCGGGGAGCTGTTTTTT.

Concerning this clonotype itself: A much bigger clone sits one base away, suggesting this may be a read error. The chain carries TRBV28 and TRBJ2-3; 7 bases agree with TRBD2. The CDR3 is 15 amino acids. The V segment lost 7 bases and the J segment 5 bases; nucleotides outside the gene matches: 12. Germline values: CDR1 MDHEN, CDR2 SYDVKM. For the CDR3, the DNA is TGTGCCAGCATCCCCGCGCGGGGGTCGGGAGATACGCAGTATTTT. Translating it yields CASIPARGSGDTQYF.

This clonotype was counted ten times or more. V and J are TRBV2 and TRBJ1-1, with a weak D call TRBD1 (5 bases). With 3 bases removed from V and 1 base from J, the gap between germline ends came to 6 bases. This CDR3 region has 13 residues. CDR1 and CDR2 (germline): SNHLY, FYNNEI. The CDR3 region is CASSDGGNTEAFF. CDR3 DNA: TGTGCCAGCAGTGATGGGGGGAACACTGAAGCTTTCTTT.

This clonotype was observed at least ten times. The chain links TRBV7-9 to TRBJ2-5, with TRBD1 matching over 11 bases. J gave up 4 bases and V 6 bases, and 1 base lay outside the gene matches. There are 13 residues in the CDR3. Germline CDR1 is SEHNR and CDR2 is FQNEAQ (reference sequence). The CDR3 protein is CASRGTGGETQYF. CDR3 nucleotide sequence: TGTGCCAGCAGAGGGACAGGGGGAGAGACCCAGTACTTC. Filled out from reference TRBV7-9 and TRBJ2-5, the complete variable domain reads DTGVSQNPRHKITKRGQNVTFRCDPISEHNRLYWYRQTLGQGPEFLTYFQNEAQLEKSRLLSDRFSAERPKGSFSTLEIQRTEQGDSAMYLCASRGTGGETQYFGPGTRLLVL.

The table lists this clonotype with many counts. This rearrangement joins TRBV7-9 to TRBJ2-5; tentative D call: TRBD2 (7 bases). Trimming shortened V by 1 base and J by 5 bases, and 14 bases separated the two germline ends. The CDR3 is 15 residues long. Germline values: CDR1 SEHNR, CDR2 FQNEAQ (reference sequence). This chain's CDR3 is CASSLGRGLRETQYF. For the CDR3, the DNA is TGTGCCAGCAGCTTAGGGCGGGGGCTGAGGGAGACCCAGTACTTC.

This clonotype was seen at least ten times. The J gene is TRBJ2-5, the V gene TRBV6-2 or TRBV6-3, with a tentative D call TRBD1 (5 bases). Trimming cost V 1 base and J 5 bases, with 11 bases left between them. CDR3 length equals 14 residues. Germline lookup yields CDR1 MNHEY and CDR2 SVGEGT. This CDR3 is CASSYWGGKETQYF. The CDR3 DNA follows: TGTGCCAGCAGTTACTGGGGCGGTAAGGAGACCCAGTACTTC.

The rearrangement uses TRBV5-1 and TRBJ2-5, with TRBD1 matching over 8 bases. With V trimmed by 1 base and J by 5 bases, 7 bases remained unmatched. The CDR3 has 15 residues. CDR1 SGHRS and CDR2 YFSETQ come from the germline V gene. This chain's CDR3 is CASSLTRTGWETQYF. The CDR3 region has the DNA TGCGCCAGCAGCTTGACTAGGACAGGGTGGGAGACCCAGTACTTC.